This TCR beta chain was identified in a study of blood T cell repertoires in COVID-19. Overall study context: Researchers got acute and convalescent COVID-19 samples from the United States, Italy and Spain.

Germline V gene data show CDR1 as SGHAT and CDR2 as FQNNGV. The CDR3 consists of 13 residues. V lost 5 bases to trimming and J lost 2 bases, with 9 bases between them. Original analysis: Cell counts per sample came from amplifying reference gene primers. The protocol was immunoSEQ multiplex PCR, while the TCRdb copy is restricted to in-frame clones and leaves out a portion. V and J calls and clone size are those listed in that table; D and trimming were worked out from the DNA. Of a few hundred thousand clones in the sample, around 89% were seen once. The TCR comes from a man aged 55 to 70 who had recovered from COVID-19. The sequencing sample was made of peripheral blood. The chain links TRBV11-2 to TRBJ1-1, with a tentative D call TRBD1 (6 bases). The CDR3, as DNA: TGTGCCAGCAGCCGGACAGAAAACACTGAAGCTTTCTTT. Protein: CASSRTENTEAFF.